Listed below are T cell receptor beta chains from one sample, sequenced in a study of cytomegalovirus exposure and HLA in healthy donors. Sequencing used immunoSEQ multiplex PCR; TCRdb keeps in-frame clones, though not all of them. The data show 90,000 to 120,000 clones, more than 90% seen once. Source material: PBMCs. These receptors came from a woman between 18 and 30 years old in good health and CMV-seronegative. Each CDR3 is given with its conserved first and last residue. The D gene is left open where the match is weak. Only some rows state a clone size, as once, few, many or a class for expanded clones.

d_call	v_call	j_call	clone_size	cdr3_nt	cdr3_aa
.	TRBV15	TRBJ1-1	once	TGTGCCACCAGCAGAGATCTCGAGGGTTACACTGAAGCTTTCTTT	CATSRDLEGYTEAFF
TRBD2	TRBV11-2	TRBJ2-5	.	TGTGCCAGCAGCTCATTCGCCCGGACTAGCGGGGGTCTAGAGACCCAGTACTTC	CASSSFARTSGGLETQYF
.	TRBV10-3	TRBJ2-4	.	TGTGCCATCAGTGAGTCGGCAGGGGCTGGGGCCAAAAACATTCAGTACTTC	CAISESAGAGAKNIQYF
TRBD1	TRBV27	TRBJ2-7	.	TGTGCCAGCAGTTTAGGGGTCGAGGGGGCGTTCGACGAGCAGTACTTC	CASSLGVEGAFDEQYF
TRBD2	TRBV5-1	TRBJ2-7	.	TGCGCCAGCAGCTTGGACGGCGGGGGGGGCACCTACGAGCAGTACTTC	CASSLDGGGGTYEQYF
TRBD1	TRBV9	TRBJ1-6	few	TGTGCCAGCAGCGGAGCGGGACAGGGACCCTCACCCCTCCACTTT	CASSGAGQGPSPLHF
.	TRBV14	TRBJ1-1	.	TGTGCCAGCAGCCAAGCTCGGACGGGAGAAGCTTTCTTT	CASSQARTGEAFF
TRBD1	TRBV2	TRBJ1-5	.	TGTGCCAGCACCTTGACAGGGTTTGGCAATCAGCCCCAGCATTTT	CASTLTGFGNQPQHF
TRBD2	TRBV6-5	TRBJ2-1	.	TGTGCCAGCAGTTACTCACTAGCGGGGGGGTACAATGAGCAGTTCTTC	CASSYSLAGGYNEQFF
TRBD2	TRBV2	TRBJ2-3	.	TGTGCCAGCAGTGAAGTAGCGGGGACCAACACAGATACGCAGTATTTT	CASSEVAGTNTDTQYF
TRBD1	TRBV27	TRBJ2-1	.	TGTGCCAGCAGTTTATTAGGTATTCGGGGGACAGGGTTGAGTGAGCAGTTCTTC	CASSLLGIRGTGLSEQFF
TRBD2	TRBV7-9	TRBJ2-1	.	TGTGCCAGCAGCTGGACTAGCTATGAGCAGTTCTTC	CASSWTSYEQFF
.	TRBV7-2	TRBJ1-5	.	TGTGCCAGCAGCTTAATGTCCCCCTGGGGGACTTATAGCAATCAGCCCCAGCATTTT	CASSLMSPWGTYSNQPQHF
TRBD2	TRBV4-2	TRBJ2-3	.	TGTGCCAGCAGCCAGGGACTAGCGACAGATACGCAGTATTTT	CASSQGLATDTQYF
.	TRBV5-1	TRBJ1-1	.	TGCGCCAGCAGCTTGGAATGGGGACAGAACACTGAAGCTTTCTTT	CASSLEWGQNTEAFF
.	TRBV18	TRBJ1-1	.	TGTGCCAGCTCACCCAGACAGGAGACAGTTACAAACACTGAAGCTTTCTTT	CASSPRQETVTNTEAFF
TRBD1	TRBV6-5	TRBJ1-1	.	TGTGCCAGCAACCGAGACAGGGGATTGGCTGAAGCTTTCTTT	CASNRDRGLAEAFF
.	TRBV5-1	TRBJ2-7	.	TGCGCCAGCAGCTTATCGCGTCTCCCCCGGGAGCAGTACTTC	CASSLSRLPREQYF
.	TRBV28	TRBJ2-7	once	TGTGCCAGCAGTTTTGGGGACAAAGACACCTACGAGCAGTACTTC	CASSFGDKDTYEQYF
.	TRBV18	TRBJ2-5	.	TGTGCCAGCTCACCACCGCTCCCGGGTATCCAAGAGACCCAGTACTTC	CASSPPLPGIQETQYF
.	TRBV7-3	TRBJ1-1	.	TGTGCCAGCAGCCTACAGGGCGCGAACACTGAAGCTTTCTTT	CASSLQGANTEAFF
.	TRBV5-1	TRBJ2-1	.	TGCGCCAGCAGCTTGGGGGCATCCTACAATGAGCAGTTCTTC	CASSLGASYNEQFF
.	TRBV10-3	TRBJ2-1	.	TGTGCCATCGGGGGGGCGAGTTACAATGAGCAGTTCTTC	CAIGGASYNEQFF
.	TRBV7-2	TRBJ1-1	.	TGTGCCAGCAGCTTAGAACCAGGTCTGGTGGCTTTCTTT	CASSLEPGLVAFF
TRBD2	TRBV5-1	TRBJ2-2	.	TGCGCCAGCACAGAGCGGGGCCTGACCGGGGAGCTGTTTTTT	CASTERGLTGELFF
.	TRBV11-2	TRBJ2-1	.	TGTGCCAGCAGCTTAGACAGGGTGGGGGCCAATGAGCAGTTCTTC	CASSLDRVGANEQFF
TRBD2	TRBV19	TRBJ2-1	.	TGTGCCAGTAGTGGCTTGGCGGGGGGGCGGAATGAGCAGTTCTTC	CASSGLAGGRNEQFF
TRBD1	TRBV16	TRBJ1-1	.	TGTGCCAGCAGCCAATCGGGGGATGGGAGACAGGGTAGAGCTTTCTTT	CASSQSGDGRQGRAFF
.	TRBV5-1	TRBJ2-5	.	TGCGCCAGCAGCGGAACTGGGGCTGGTGAGACCCAGTACTTC	CASSGTGAGETQYF
.	TRBV28	TRBJ2-7	few	TGTGCCAGCAGTTTAAAGATCGGGAACTCCTACGAGCAGTACTTC	CASSLKIGNSYEQYF
.	TRBV28	TRBJ2-7	.	TGTGCCAGCAGTTTCCTAACTTCCCACGAGCAGTACTTC	CASSFLTSHEQYF
.	TRBV2	TRBJ1-1	.	TGTGCCAGCAGTGTGGTGGGGAGGACTGAAGCTTTCTTT	CASSVVGRTEAFF
.	TRBV19	TRBJ1-4	.	TGTGCCAGTAGTGAACAGGCTTATGCAACTAATGAAAAACTGTTTTTT	CASSEQAYATNEKLFF
.	TRBV11-1	TRBJ2-2	.	TGTGCCAGCACCCCTCACAAAAACCTCAGGACCGGGGAGCTGTTTTTT	CASTPHKNLRTGELFF
.	TRBV9	TRBJ1-5	.	TGTGCCAGCAGCGTGGGGGAGGAGGGTATCAATCAGCCCCAGCATTTT	CASSVGEEGINQPQHF
.	TRBV7-2	TRBJ1-2	once	TGTGCCAGCAGCCCATCACGGTGGCAGGGGATATTCTATGGCTACACCTTC	CASSPSRWQGIFYGYTF
.	TRBV6-5	TRBJ1-1	once	TGTGCCAGCCGGCGGGAAATGAACACTGAAGCTTTCTTT	CASRREMNTEAFF
TRBD1	TRBV30	TRBJ1-2	once	TGTGCCTGGAGTTCACCAATGCGCAGGGGGCCCGACTATGGCTACACCTTC	CAWSSPMRRGPDYGYTF
TRBD2	TRBV4-2	TRBJ2-7	.	TGTGCCAGCAGCCAAGAGCTAGCGGGGGTCTCCGAGCAGTACTTC	CASSQELAGVSEQYF